The 14 T cell receptor beta chains listed next were all sequenced from one sample in a study of blood T cell repertoires in COVID-19. TCRdb's table, derived via immunoSEQ multiplex PCR, lists solely in-frame clones and lacks some. The table lists hundreds of thousands of clones, around nine tenths of them singletons. Sequencing was done on a sample of PBMCs or T cells enriched from blood (not recorded which). The receptor source for this set is a woman in her late teens or twenties with acute COVID-19.

The chain combines TRBV12-3 or TRBV12-4 with TRBJ1-5; no definite D call. This CDR3 has 13 amino acids. V was shortened by 3 bases and J by 4 bases, with 7 bases between the two germline ends. CDR3 in DNA: TGTGCCAGCAGTTTGATAGAGAATCAGCCCCAGCATTTT. This gives the protein CASSLIENQPQHF.

The chain is built from TRBV4-1 and TRBJ1-2; possibly TRBD1 for D (6 bases). The CDR3 runs 15 residues. Germline CDR1 MGHRA, CDR2 YSYEKL. V lost 0 bases and J lost 7, with 15 bases in between. The DNA of the CDR3 is TGCGCCAGCAGCCAAGAATACAGGGAAAGCTCTGGCTACACCTTC. As protein: CASSQEYRESSGYTF.

The chain links TRBV7-8 to TRBJ2-7; D gene uncertain. Between the trimmed V and J ends, which lost 1 base and 0 bases, there was a span of 7 bases. Germline V gene data show CDR1 as SGHVS and CDR2 as FQNEAQ. The CDR3 is 14 residues long. The CDR3 DNA reads as TGTGCCAGCAGCTTAGACGTCGGCTCCTACGAGCAGTACTTC. Its translation is CASSLDVGSYEQYF.

The chain couples TRBV23-1 to TRBJ1-5; a possible D gene is TRBD1 (5 bases). TRBV23-1 has ORF status, its function being uncertain. The CDR3 has 16 amino acids. V lost 8 bases and J 0 bases, leaving 17 bases between the germline ends. The CDR3 DNA is TGCGCCAGCGGGACTACCGATCCTTATAGCAATCAGCCCCAGCATTTT. Translated, it gives CASGTTDPYSNQPQHF.

This clone was counted once. This chain joins TRBV5-1 and TRBJ1-4; D perhaps matches TRBD1 (5 bases). The CDR3 has 16 residues. Germline loops: CDR1 SGHRS, CDR2 YFSETQ. V gave up 2 bases and J gave up 0 bases, with 11 bases separating them. The CDR3 DNA reads as TGCGCCAGCAGCTTTGTGACAGCCTCAACTAATGAAAAACTGTTTTTT. As protein: CASSFVTASTNEKLFF. The complete variable domain, with remaining parts taken from reference TRBV5-1 and TRBJ1-4, reads KAGVTQTPRYLIKTRGQQVTLSCSPISGHRSVSWYQQTPGQGLQFLFEYFSETQRNKGNFPGRFSGRQFSNSRSEMNVSTLELGDSALYLCASSFVTASTNEKLFFGSGTQLSVL.

The chain is built from TRBV9 and TRBJ2-3; 7 bases match TRBD1. Germline assignment: CDR1 SGDLS and CDR2 YYNGEE. With V trimmed by 3 bases and J by 1 base, 5 bases remained unmatched. The CDR3 sequence is 15 residues long. CDR3 sequence (DNA): TGTGCCAGCAGCGCGAAAACAGGGGGCACAGATACGCAGTATTTT. As protein: CASSAKTGGTDTQYF.

The chain combines TRBV11-2 with TRBJ2-1; TRBD1 might be the D (6 bases). Trimming took off 2 bases at V and 6 bases at J, with 20 bases between the two ends. The CDR3 contains 17 residues. In germline, CDR1 is SGHAT, CDR2 FQNNGV. The CDR3 here is CASSLIFPRGFINEQFF. The CDR3 DNA reads as TGTGCCAGCAGCTTAATCTTCCCCAGGGGCTTCATCAATGAGCAGTTCTTC.

This clone was found once. This chain connects TRBV5-6 to TRBJ1-6; TRBD1 aligns across 8 bases. CDR1 and CDR2 from the germline V gene are SGHDT and YYEEEE. The CDR3 has 15 residues. J lost 5 bases, V lost 2 bases, and 3 bases had no gene match. This CDR3 is CASSFGTGNNSPLHF. In DNA, the CDR3 is TGTGCCAGCAGCTTTGGGACAGGAAATAATTCACCCCTCCACTTT.

The chain carries TRBV4-1 and TRBJ2-7; 9 bases are shared with TRBD2. Germline V CDR1 and CDR2: MGHRA, YSYEKL. CDR3 size: 15 residues. V was pared by 1 base and J by 9 bases, with 10 bases of the junction left unmatched. The CDR3 nucleotides are TGCGCCAGCAGCCAAGGTGGGACTAGCTCATTCGGGCAGTACTTC. This encodes CASSQGGTSSFGQYF.

The chain carries TRBV11-2 and TRBJ2-2; tentative D call: TRBD2 (6 bases). Between the trimmed V and J ends, which lost 5 bases and 7 bases, there was a span of 23 bases. CDR3 length equals 17 residues. In germline, CDR1 is SGHAT, CDR2 FQNNGV. The CDR3 region is CASSIRGPGGIGGELFF. In DNA form, the CDR3 reads TGTGCCAGCAGCATTAGGGGTCCTGGGGGGATTGGCGGGGAGCTGTTTTTT. The full variable domain, rest sourced from reference TRBV11-2 and TRBJ2-2, is EAGVAQSPRYKIIEKRQSVAFWCNPISGHATLYWYQQILGQGPKLLIQFQNNGVVDDSQLPKDRFSAERLKGVDSTLKIQPAKLEDSAVYLCASSIRGPGGIGGELFFGEGSRLTVL.

V and J are TRBV5-6 and TRBJ2-7; 15 nucleotides align to TRBD2. This CDR3 has 17 residues. Germline CDR1 SGHDT, CDR2 YYEEEE. V shed 3 bases, J shed 1 base, and the junction held 5 bases outside the gene matches. The CDR3 reads CASSWGLAGGWSYEQYF. Here the CDR3 DNA reads TGTGCCAGCAGCTGGGGACTAGCGGGGGGCTGGTCCTACGAGCAGTACTTC.

This clone has more than one count but fewer than ten. This chain's CDR3 is CASSDAGNGNTIYF. The DNA for the CDR3 is TGTGCCAGCAGCGATGCAGGGAATGGAAACACCATATATTTT. The gene calls are TRBV9 and TRBJ1-3; D is possibly TRBD1 (5 bases). CDR3 length equals 14 residues. Trimming removed 3 bases from V and 3 bases from J, with 10 bases in between. Germline V gene sequence: CDR1 SGDLS, CDR2 YYNGEE.

The chain carries TRBV5-1 and TRBJ2-1; 8 bases line up with TRBD1. Germline V gene sequence: CDR1 SGHRS, CDR2 YFSETQ. The CDR3 extends over 11 amino acids. J lost 10 bases, V lost 5 bases, and 2 bases had no gene match. In DNA form, the CDR3 reads TGCGCCAGCAGGGGACAGGAAGAGCAGTTCTTC. Translation: CASRGQEEQFF.

The CDR3 sequence is CASSSGSYGYTF. CDR3 bases: TGTGCCAGCAGTTCCGGGTCATATGGCTACACCTTC. V usage is TRBV27 and J usage is TRBJ1-2; D is ambiguous. The CDR3 spans 12 residues. V was clipped by 4 bases and J by 5 bases, with 8 bases between them. Germline lookup yields CDR1 MNHEY and CDR2 SMNVEV (reference sequence).